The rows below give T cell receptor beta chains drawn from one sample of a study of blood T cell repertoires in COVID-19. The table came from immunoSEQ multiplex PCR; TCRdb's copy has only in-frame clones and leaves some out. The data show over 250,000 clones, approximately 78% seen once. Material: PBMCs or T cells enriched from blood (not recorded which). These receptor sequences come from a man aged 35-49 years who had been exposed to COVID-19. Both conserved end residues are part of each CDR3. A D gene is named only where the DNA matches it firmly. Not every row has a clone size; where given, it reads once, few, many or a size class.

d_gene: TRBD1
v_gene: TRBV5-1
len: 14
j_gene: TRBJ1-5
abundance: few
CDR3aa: CASSPDRPNQPQHF
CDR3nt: TGCGCCAGCAGCCCGGACAGGCCTAATCAGCCCCAGCATTTT

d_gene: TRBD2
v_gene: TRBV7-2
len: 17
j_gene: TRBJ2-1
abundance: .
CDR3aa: CASSLQMAGGPINEQFF
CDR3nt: TGTGCCAGCAGCCTGCAGATGGCGGGAGGGCCGATCAATGAGCAGTTCTTC

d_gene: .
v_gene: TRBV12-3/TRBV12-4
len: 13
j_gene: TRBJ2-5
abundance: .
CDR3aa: CASGGTPVETQYF
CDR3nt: TGTGCCAGCGGAGGAACACCGGTGGAGACCCAGTACTTC

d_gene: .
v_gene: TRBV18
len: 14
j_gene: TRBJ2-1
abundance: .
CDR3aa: CASSPTGTDNEQFF
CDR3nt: TGTGCCAGCTCACCGACAGGAACCGACAATGAGCAGTTCTTC

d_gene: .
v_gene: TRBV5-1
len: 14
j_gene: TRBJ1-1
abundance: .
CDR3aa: CASSFGTLNTEAFF
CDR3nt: TGCGCCAGCAGCTTTGGGACTTTGAACACTGAAGCTTTCTTT

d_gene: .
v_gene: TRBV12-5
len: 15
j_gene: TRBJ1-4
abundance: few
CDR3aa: CASGLAVVTNEKLFF
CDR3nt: TGTGCTAGTGGTTTGGCCGTCGTAACTAATGAAAAACTGTTTTTT

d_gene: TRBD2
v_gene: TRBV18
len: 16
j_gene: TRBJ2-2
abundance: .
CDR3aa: CASSRPSGSLSGELFF
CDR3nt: TGTGCCAGCTCACGTCCTAGCGGGAGTCTCTCCGGGGAGCTGTTTTTT

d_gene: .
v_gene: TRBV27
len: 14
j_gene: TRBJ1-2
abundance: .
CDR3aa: CASSPTGFNYGYTF
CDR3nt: TGTGCCAGCAGTCCAACAGGGTTTAACTATGGCTACACCTTC

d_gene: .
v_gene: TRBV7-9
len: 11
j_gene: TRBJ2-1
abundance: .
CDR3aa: CASRKSVEQFF
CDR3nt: TGTGCCAGCCGAAAGAGTGTTGAGCAGTTCTTC

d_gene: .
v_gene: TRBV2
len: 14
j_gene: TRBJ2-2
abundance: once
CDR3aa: CASSVRQATGELFF
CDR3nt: TGTGCCAGCAGTGTCAGGCAAGCCACCGGGGAGCTGTTTTTT

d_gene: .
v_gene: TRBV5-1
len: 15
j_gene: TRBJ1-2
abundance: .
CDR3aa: CASSLGMTVNYGYTF
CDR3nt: TGCGCCAGCAGCTTGGGGATGACAGTCAACTATGGCTACACCTTC

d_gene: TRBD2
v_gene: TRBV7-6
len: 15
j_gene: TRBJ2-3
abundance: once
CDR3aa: CASSLERERTDTQYF
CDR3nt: TGTGCCAGCAGCTTAGAGCGGGAGCGGACAGATACGCAGTATTTT

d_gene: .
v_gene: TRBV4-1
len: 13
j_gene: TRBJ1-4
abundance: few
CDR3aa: CASSRGLNEKLFF
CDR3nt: TGCGCCAGCAGCCGGGGACTTAATGAAAAACTGTTTTTT

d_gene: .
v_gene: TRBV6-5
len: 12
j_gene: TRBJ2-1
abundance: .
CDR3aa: CASSTSRGEQFF
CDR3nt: TGTGCCAGCAGTACATCAAGAGGGGAGCAGTTCTTC

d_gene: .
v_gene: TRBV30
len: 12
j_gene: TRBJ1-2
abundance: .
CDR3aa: CAWSAGLSGYTF
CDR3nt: TGTGCCTGGAGCGCAGGGCTTTCTGGCTACACCTTC

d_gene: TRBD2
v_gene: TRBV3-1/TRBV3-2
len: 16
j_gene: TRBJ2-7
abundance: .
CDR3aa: CASSQGSGRSGYEQYF
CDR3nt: TGTGCCAGCAGCCAAGGAAGCGGGAGAAGTGGCTACGAGCAGTACTTC

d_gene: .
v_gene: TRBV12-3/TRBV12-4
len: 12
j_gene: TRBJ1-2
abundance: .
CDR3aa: CASRTGYGGYTF
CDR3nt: TGTGCCAGCAGAACAGGGTACGGTGGCTACACCTTC

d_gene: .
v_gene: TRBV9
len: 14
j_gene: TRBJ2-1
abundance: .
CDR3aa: CASSVTTSGIEQFF
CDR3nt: TGTGCCAGCAGCGTCACTACGTCCGGCATAGAGCAGTTCTTC

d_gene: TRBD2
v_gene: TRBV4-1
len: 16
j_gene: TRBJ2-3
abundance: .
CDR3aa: CASSRVLAGMPDTQYF
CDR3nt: TGCGCCAGCAGCCGTGTACTAGCGGGAATGCCAGATACGCAGTATTTT

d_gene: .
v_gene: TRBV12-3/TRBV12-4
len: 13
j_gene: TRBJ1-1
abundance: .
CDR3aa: CASSHQSSSEAFF
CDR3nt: TGTGCCAGCAGTCACCAGAGTAGCTCTGAAGCTTTCTTT

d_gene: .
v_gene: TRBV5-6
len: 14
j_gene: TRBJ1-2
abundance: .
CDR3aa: CASSLGGGDGSYTF
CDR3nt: TGTGCCAGCAGCTTGGGAGGGGGAGATGGTAGCTACACCTTC

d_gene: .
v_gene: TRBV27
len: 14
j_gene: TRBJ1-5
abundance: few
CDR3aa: CASSLRTGNQPQHF
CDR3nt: TGTGCCAGCAGCTTGAGGACAGGCAATCAGCCCCAGCATTTT

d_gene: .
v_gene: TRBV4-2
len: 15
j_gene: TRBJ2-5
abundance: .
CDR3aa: CASSPSPAVPETQYF
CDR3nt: TGTGCCAGCAGCCCCTCCCCTGCGGTTCCAGAGACCCAGTACTTC

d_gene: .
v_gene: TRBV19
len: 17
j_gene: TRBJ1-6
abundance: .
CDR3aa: CASSGRTGGDLNSPLHF
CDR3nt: TGTGCCAGTAGCGGAAGAACGGGGGGGGACCTGAATTCACCCCTCCACTTT

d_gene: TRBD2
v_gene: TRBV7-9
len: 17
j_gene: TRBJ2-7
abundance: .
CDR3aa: CASSTYPQGLVSYEQYF
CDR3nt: TGTGCCAGCAGCACTTATCCCCAGGGACTAGTTTCCTACGAGCAGTACTTC

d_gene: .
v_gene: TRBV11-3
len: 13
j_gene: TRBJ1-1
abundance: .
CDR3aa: CASSFPGQSEAFF
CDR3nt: TGTGCCAGCAGCTTCCCAGGACAGAGTGAAGCTTTCTTT

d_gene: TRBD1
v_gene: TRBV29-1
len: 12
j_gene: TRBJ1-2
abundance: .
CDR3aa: CSVGDRMDGYTF
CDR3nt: TGCAGCGTTGGGGACAGGATGGATGGCTACACCTTC

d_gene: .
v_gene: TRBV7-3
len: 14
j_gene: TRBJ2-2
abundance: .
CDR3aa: CASSRSGGTGELFF
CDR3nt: TGTGCCAGCAGCCGCAGTGGAGGGACCGGGGAGCTGTTTTTT

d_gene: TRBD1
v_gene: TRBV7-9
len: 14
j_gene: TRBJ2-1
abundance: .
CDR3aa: CASQRDRGRDEQFF
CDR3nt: TGTGCCAGTCAGCGGGACAGGGGTAGGGATGAGCAGTTCTTC

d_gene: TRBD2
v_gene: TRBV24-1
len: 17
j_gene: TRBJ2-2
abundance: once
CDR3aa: CATSDRSGRAGTGELFF
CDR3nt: TGTGCCACCAGTGATCGGAGCGGGAGGGCCGGGACCGGGGAGCTGTTTTTT

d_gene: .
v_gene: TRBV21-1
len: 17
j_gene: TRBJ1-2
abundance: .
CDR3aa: CASSHGGGETDLEGYTF
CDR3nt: TGTGCCAGCAGCCATGGCGGGGGTGAGACCGATCTAGAAGGCTACACCTTC

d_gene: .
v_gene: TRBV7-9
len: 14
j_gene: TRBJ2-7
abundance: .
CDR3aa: CASSIPGLSYEQYF
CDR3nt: TGTGCCAGCAGCATACCAGGACTTTCCTACGAGCAGTACTTC

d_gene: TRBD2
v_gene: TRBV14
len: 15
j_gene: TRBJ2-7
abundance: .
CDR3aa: CASSQDLAGGREQYF
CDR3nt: TGTGCCAGCAGCCAAGATCTAGCGGGAGGACGAGAGCAGTACTTC

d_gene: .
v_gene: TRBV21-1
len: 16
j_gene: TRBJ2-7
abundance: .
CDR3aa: CASSRPVLAAIYEQYF
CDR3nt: TGTGCCAGCAGCAGACCAGTGCTAGCAGCGATATACGAGCAGTACTTC